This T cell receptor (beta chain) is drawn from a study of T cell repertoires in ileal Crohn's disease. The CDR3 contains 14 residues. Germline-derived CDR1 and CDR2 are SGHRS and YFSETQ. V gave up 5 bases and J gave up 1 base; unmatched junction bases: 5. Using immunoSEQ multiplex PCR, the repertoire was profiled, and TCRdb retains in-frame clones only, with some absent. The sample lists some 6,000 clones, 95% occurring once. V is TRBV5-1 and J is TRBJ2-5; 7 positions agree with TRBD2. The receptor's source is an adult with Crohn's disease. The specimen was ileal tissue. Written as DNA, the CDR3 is TGCGCCAGCAGGGACCTAGCGGCCCAAGAGACCCAGTACTTC. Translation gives CASRDLAAQETQYF.